This T cell receptor beta chain was sequenced for a study of T-cell memory formation after mild COVID-19. Each CDR3 protein is one row after TCRdb ran MiXCR on the 5' RACE reads. The sample yields 270,000 or so distinct CDR3 sequences, around 17% seen once. This clonotype was obtained from a man aged 18 to 29 who had mild COVID-19 (a few samples of this study predate the infection). Cell type and time point are not known. Input material: PBMCs or a T cell subset sorted from them (not recorded which).

The CDR3 spells CASSRDPPDTQYF. The CDR3 bases are TGTGCCAGCAGTAGGGACCCTCCAGATACGCAGTATTTT. The chain joins TRBV2 to TRBJ2-3; D possibly uses TRBD1 or TRBD2 (5 bases each). V lost 5 bases and J lost 4, with 10 bases in between. Germline V CDR1 and CDR2: SNHLY, FYNNEI. CDR3 length: 13 amino acids.